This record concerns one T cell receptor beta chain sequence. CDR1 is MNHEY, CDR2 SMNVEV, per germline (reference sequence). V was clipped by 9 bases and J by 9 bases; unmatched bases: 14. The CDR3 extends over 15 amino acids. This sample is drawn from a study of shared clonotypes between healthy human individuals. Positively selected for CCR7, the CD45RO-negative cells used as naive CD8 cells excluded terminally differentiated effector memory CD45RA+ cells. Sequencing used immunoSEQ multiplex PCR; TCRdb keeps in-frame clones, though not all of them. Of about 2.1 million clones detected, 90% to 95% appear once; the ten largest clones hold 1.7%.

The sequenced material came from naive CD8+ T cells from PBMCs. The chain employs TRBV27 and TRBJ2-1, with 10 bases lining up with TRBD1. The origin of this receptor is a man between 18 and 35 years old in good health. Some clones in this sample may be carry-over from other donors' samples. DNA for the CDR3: TGTGCCAGTGAATCCGGGACAGGGGTTTTAGGTGAGCAGTTCTTC. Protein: CASESGTGVLGEQFF.